This TCR beta chain was sequenced for a study of a mutant IDH1 vaccine in newly diagnosed glioma. Data came from immunoSEQ multiplex PCR; TCRdb stores just in-frame clones and leaves some out. This sample has over 75,000 clones; roughly 77% occur once, and the top ten carry approximately 5.6%. This clone was counted a few times. Its matching antigen is unknown. With 3 bases removed from V and 0 bases from J, the gap between germline ends came to 15 bases. CDR1 SGDLS and CDR2 YYNGEE come from the germline V gene. The CDR3 covers 17 residues. Stated time point: week 47, end of study. Doses comprised 300 ug of mutant IDH1 20-mer peptide each, plus topical imiquimod. The donor cohort comprised cases of new WHO grade 3 or 4 IDH1-mutant, ATRX-lost astrocytoma.

The chain uses TRBV9 and TRBJ2-2; D is unresolved. The sample here was PBMCs, taken from a glioma patient whose treatment included an IDH1 peptide vaccine. The TCR comes from a middle-aged man with glioma. The CDR3 protein is CASSEQTISPNTGELFF. The CDR3 coding sequence is TGTGCCAGCAGCGAACAAACCATCTCCCCGAACACCGGGGAGCTGTTTTTT. Variable domain in full (rest from reference TRBV9 and TRBJ2-2): DSGVTQTPKHLITATGQRVTLRCSPRSGDLSVYWYQQSLDQGLQFLIQYYNGEERAKGNILERFSAQQFPDLHSELNLSSLELGDSALYFCASSEQTISPNTGELFFGEGSRLTVL.